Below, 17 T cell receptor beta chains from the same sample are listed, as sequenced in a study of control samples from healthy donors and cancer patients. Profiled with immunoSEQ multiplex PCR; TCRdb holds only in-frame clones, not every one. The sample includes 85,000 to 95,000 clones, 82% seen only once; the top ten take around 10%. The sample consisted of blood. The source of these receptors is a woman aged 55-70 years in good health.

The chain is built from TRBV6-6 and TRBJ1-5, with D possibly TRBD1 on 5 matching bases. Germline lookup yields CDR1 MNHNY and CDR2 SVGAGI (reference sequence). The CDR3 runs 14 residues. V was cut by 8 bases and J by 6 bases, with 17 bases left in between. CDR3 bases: TGTGCCAGCGTGGCAGGGTCGGTGGGTCAGCCCCAGCATTTT. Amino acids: CASVAGSVGQPQHF.

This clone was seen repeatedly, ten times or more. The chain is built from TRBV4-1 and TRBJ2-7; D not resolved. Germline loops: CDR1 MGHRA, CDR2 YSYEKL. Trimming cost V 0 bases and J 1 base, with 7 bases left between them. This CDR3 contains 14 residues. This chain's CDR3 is CASSQETESYEQYF. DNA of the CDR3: TGCGCCAGCAGCCAAGAGACGGAGTCCTACGAGCAGTACTTC.

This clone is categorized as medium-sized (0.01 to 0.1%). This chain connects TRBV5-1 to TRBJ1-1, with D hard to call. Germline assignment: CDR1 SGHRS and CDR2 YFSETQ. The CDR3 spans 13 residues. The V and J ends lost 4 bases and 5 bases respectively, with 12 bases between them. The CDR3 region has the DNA TGCGCCAGCAGCGATGTCGTCGCAACTGAAGCTTTCTTT. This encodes CASSDVVATEAFF.

CDR3 residues: CASTFYSGMYEQYF. The CDR3 nucleotides read TGTGCCAGCACGTTTTATAGCGGGATGTATGAGCAGTACTTC. V is TRBV2 and J is TRBJ2-7, with 8 nucleotides matching TRBD2. Trimming at V came to 7 bases and at J to 7 bases, leaving 12 bases not matched to a gene. The length of the CDR3 is 14 residues. Germline V lookup: CDR1 SNHLY, CDR2 FYNNEI.

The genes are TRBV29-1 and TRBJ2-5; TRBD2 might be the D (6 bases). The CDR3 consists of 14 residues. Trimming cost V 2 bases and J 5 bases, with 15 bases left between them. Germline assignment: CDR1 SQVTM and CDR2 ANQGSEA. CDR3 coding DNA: TGCAGCGTTGAAACGAACGGGAGAAGTGAGACCCAGTACTTC. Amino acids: CSVETNGRSETQYF.

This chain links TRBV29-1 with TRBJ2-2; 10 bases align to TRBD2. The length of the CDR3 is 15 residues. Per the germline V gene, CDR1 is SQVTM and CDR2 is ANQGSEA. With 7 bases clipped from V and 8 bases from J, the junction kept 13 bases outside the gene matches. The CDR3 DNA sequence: TGCAGCGCTTTTAAGCGGGAGGGCCCCATAGGGGAGCTGTTTTTT. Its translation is CSAFKREGPIGELFF.

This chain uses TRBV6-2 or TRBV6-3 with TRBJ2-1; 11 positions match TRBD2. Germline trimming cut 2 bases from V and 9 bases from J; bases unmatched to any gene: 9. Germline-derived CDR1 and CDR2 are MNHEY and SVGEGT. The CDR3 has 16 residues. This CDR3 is CASSYDTSGGFGEQFF. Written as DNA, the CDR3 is TGTGCCAGCAGTTACGACACTAGCGGGGGATTCGGTGAGCAGTTCTTC.

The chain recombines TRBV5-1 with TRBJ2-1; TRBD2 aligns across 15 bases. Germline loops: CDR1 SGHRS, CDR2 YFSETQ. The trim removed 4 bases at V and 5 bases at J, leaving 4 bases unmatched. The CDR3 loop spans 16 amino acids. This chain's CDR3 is CASSHGLAGGHNEQFF. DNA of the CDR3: TGCGCCAGCAGCCACGGACTAGCGGGGGGGCACAATGAGCAGTTCTTC.

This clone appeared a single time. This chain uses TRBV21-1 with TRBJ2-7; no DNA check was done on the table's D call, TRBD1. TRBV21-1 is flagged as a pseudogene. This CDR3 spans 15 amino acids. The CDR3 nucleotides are TGTGCCAGCAGCAAACCGGGGACATTTTCCTACGAGCAGTACTTC. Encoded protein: CASSKPGTFSYEQYF.

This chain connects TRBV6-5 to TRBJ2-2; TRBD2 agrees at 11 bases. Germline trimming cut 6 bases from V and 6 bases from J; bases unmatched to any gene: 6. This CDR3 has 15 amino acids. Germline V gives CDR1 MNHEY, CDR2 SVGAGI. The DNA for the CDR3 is TGTGCCAGCAGCTCACTAGCGGGAGTTGCCGGGGAGCTGTTTTTT. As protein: CASSSLAGVAGELFF.

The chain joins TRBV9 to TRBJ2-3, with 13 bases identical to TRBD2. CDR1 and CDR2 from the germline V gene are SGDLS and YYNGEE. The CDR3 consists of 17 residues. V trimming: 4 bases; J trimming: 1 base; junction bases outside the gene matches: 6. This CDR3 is CASSPGLAGARTDTQYF. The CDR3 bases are TGTGCCAGCAGCCCTGGACTAGCGGGGGCCCGCACAGATACGCAGTATTTT.

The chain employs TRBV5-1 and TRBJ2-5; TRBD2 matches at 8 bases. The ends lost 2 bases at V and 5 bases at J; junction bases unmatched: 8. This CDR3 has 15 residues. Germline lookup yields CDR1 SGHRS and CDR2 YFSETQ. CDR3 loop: CASSFVSGSGETQYF. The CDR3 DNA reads TGCGCCAGCAGCTTCGTGAGCGGGAGCGGGGAGACCCAGTACTTC.

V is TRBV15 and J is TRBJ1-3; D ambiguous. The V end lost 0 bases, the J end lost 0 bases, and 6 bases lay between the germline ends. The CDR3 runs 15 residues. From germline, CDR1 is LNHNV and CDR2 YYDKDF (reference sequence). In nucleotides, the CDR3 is TGTGCCACCAGCAGAGATAGAAGCTCTGGAAACACCATATATTTT. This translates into CATSRDRSSGNTIYF.

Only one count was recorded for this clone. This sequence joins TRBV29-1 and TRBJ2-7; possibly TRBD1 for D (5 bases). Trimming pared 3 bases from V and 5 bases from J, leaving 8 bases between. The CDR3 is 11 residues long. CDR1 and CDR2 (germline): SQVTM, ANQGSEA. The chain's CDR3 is CSVEWGHEQYF. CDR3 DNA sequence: TGCAGCGTTGAGTGGGGCCACGAGCAGTACTTC.

This CDR3 is CASSLAAGEGYTF. CDR3 coding DNA: TGTGCCAGCAGCTTGGCGGCAGGCGAGGGCTACACCTTC. The chain employs TRBV5-6 and TRBJ1-2, with D unclear. CDR1 is SGHDT and CDR2 is YYEEEE in the germline V gene. Trimming shortened V by 0 bases and J by 8 bases, and 11 bases separated the two germline ends. CDR3 length: 13 residues.

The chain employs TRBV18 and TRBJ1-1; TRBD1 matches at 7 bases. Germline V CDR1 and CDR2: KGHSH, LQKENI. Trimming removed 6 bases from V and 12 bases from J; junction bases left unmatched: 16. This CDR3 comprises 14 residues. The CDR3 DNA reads TGTGCCAGCTCTCCTCGAACAGGGGCCTCCGAAACTTTCTTT. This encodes CASSPRTGASETFF.

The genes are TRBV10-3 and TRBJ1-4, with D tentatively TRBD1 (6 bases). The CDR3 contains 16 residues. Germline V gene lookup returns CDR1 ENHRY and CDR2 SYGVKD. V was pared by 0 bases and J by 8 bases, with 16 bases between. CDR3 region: CAISESIVQGAEKLFF. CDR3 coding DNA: TGTGCCATCAGTGAGTCGATTGTACAGGGTGCCGAAAAACTGTTTTTT.